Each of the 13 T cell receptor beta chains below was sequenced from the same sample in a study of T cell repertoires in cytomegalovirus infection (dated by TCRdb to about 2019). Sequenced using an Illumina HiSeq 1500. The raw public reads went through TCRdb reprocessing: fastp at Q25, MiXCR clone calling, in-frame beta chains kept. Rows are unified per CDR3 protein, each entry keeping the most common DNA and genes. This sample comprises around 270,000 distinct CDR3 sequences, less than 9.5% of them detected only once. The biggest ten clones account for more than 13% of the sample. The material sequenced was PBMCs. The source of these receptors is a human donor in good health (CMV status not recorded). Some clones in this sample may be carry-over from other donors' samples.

CDR3 protein: CSAYTSGGTDTQYF. CDR3 nucleotide sequence: TGCAGTGCCTATACTAGCGGGGGCACAGATACGCAGTATTTT. The chain combines TRBV20-1 with TRBJ2-3; TRBD2 aligns across 10 bases. CDR3 length: 14 amino acids. CDR1 is DFQATT and CDR2 is SNEGSKA in the germline V gene (reference sequence). Trimming cost V 6 bases and J 1 base; bases outside gene matches: 4.

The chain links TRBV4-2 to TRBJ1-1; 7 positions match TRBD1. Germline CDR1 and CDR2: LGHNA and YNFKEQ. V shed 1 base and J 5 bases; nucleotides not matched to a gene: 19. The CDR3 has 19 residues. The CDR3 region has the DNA TGTGCCAGCAGCCAAGGAAACCGGGACAGCAGATTTCGGGGGACTGAAGCTTTCTTT. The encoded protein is CASSQGNRDSRFRGTEAFF.

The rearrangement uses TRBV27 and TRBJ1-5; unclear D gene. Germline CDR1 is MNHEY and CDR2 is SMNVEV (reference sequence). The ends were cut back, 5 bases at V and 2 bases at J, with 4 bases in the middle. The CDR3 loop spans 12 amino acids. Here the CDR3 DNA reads TGTGCCAGCAGTCCAGGCAATCAGCCCCAGCATTTT. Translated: CASSPGNQPQHF.

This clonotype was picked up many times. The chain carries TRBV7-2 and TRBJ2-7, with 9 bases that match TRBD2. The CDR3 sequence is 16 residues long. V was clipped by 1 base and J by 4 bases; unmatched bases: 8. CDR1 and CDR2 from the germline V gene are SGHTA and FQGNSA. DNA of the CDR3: TGTGCCAGCAGCTTAGTTGGGGCGGGGGGGAAATACGAGCAGTACTTC. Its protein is CASSLVGAGGKYEQYF.

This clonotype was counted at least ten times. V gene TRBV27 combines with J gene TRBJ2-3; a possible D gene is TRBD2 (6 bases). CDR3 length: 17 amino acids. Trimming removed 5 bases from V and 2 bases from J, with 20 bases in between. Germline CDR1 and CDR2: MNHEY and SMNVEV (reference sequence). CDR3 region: CASSLRGKGPDTDTQYF. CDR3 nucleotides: TGTGCCAGCAGTCTCCGGGGGAAAGGGCCCGACACAGATACGCAGTATTTT.

CDR3 in amino acids: CASSRGGVEQYF. CDR3 sequence (DNA): TGTGCCAGCAGCCGGGGGGGGGTTGAGCAGTACTTC. This rearrangement joins TRBV3-1 to TRBJ2-7, with TRBD2 identical over 7 bases. CDR1 and CDR2 from the germline V gene are LGHDT and YNNKEL (reference sequence). The CDR3 sequence is 12 residues long. J gave up 7 bases and V 4 bases, and 4 bases lay outside the gene matches.

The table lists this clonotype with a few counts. CDR3 in amino acids: CASSSGTVEKLFF. The CDR3 DNA follows: TGTGCCAGCAGTTCCGGGACAGTAGAAAAACTGTTTTTT. This chain connects TRBV7-2 to TRBJ1-4, with 7 bases that match TRBD1. V was pared by 6 bases and J by 8 bases, with 6 bases of the junction left unmatched. The CDR3 runs to 13 residues. Germline V lookup: CDR1 SGHTA, CDR2 FQGNSA.

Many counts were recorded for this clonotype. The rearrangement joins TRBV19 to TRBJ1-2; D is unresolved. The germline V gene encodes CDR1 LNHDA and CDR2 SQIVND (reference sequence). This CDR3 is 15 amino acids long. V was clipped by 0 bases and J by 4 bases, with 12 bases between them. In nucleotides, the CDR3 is TGTGCCAGTAGTATAGAAGGCAGATATCCCTATGGCTACACCTTC. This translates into CASSIEGRYPYGYTF.

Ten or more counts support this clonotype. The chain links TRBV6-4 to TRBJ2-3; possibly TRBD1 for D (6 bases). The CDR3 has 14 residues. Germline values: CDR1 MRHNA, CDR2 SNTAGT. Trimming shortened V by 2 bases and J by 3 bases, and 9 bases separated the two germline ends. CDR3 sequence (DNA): TGTGCCAGCAGTGACGAAGGGGGTACAGATACGCAGTATTTT. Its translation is CASSDEGGTDTQYF.

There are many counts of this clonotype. CDR3 loop: CASSPGQTGELFF. The CDR3 region has the DNA TGTGCCAGCAGCCCTGGACAGACCGGGGAGCTGTTTTTT. This chain links TRBV7-2 with TRBJ2-2, with D possibly matching TRBD1 (6 bases). V gave up 5 bases and J gave up 5 bases, with 9 bases separating them. CDR1 is SGHTA and CDR2 is FQGNSA in the germline V gene. CDR3 length equals 13 residues.

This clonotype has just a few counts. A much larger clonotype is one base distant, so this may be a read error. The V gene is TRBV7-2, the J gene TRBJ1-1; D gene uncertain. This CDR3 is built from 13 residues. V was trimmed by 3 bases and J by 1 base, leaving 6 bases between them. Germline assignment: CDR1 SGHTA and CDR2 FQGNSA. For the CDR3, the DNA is TGTGCCAGCAGCTTGAGGACGAACACTGAAGCTTTCTTT. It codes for CASSLRTNTEAFF.

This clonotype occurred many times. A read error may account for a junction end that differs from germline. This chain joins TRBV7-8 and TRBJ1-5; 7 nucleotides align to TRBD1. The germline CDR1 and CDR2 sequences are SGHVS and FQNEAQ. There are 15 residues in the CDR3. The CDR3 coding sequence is TGTGCCAGCAGCCTAGCAAGGACAGGAGATCAGCCCCAGCATTTT. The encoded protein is CASSLARTGDQPQHF.

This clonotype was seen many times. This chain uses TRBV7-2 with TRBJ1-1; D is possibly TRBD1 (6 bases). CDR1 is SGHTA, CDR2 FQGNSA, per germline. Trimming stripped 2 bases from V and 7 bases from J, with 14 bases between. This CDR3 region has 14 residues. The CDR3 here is CASSLMGGRFEAFF. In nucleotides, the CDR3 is TGTGCCAGCAGCTTAATGGGGGGCCGTTTTGAAGCTTTCTTT. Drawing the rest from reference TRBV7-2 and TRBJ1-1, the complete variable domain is GAGVSQSPSNKVTEKGKDVELRCDPISGHTALYWYRQSLGQGLEFLIYFQGNSAPDKSGLPSDRFSAERTGGSVSTLTIQRTQQEDSAVYLCASSLMGGRFEAFFGQGTRLTVV.